Listed below are T cell receptor beta chains from one sample, sequenced in a study of human CD8 memory T cell subsets. TCRdb re-called the 5' RACE reads and catalogs CDR3 proteins one per entry, DNA excluded. The table lists around 20,000 distinct CDR3 sequences. The sequenced sample was CD8+ T cells from PBMCs. These receptors all stem from a human donor in good health. Each CDR3 is given with its conserved first and last residue. Clone size is shown for a subset of rows, as once, few, many or a class of expanded clone.

-	TRBV15	TRBJ2-3	CATSVQGKGTDTQYF
-	TRBV14	TRBJ2-3	CASSQGDTTTDTQYF
-	TRBV29-1	TRBJ2-7	CSVEDAEGREVYEQYF
-	TRBV28	TRBJ2-3	CASSLPGGPRDTQYF
-	TRBV4-2	TRBJ1-6	CASSQQGLARDSPLHF
-	TRBV11-2	TRBJ2-7	CASSLDRSYEQYF
medium-sized	TRBV7-9	TRBJ1-1	CASTWLNTEAFF
-	TRBV7-2	TRBJ2-3	CASSPVGGADTQYF
-	TRBV11-2	TRBJ1-1	CASSLDGQGGAGTEAFF
-	TRBV5-6	TRBJ2-7	CASSVGQGLEQYF
-	TRBV10-3	TRBJ1-2	CAIRDAESSYTF
-	TRBV2	TRBJ1-1	CASSIGSEYTEAFF
-	TRBV19	TRBJ2-7	CASSIGGGPTYEQYF
medium-sized	TRBV10-3	TRBJ2-7	CAITSGPGDEQYF
-	TRBV13	TRBJ1-2	CASSVEGNRGYTF
-	TRBV12-3/TRBV12-4	TRBJ2-1	CASSLLQGSYNEQFF
medium-sized	TRBV6-6	TRBJ1-1	CASSYSTGRAEAFF
-	TRBV7-9	TRBJ2-2	CASSLPQGRAGELFF
-	TRBV5-1	TRBJ2-7	CASSSPRQGRSYEQYF
-	TRBV29-1	TRBJ1-1	CSVEPYDRANTEAFF
medium-sized	TRBV6-5	TRBJ1-1	CASSYSADYTEAFF
medium-sized	TRBV29-1	TRBJ2-7	CSVVIGDTYEQYF
-	TRBV28	TRBJ2-6	CASSSDRDAFGANVLTF
-	TRBV4-2	TRBJ2-5	CASSQSSGRVGETQYF
-	TRBV7-2	TRBJ2-7	CASSLDVSGSYEQYF
-	TRBV2	TRBJ2-3	CAIGLVGSDTQYF
-	TRBV28	TRBJ2-3	CASSLMDDETDTQYF
-	TRBV3-1	TRBJ2-4	CASSPAAGLNIQYF
-	TRBV5-6	TRBJ2-7	CASSLETASYEQYF
-	TRBV6-1	TRBJ2-1	CASSDGGSEQFF
-	TRBV29-1	TRBJ2-5	CSVPGLAGYRYQETQYF
-	TRBV10-3	TRBJ2-1	CAISEGGASYNEQFF
-	TRBV18	TRBJ2-5	CASSTGQGTETQYF
-	TRBV29-1	TRBJ2-5	CSMRGTGETQYF
-	TRBV23-1	TRBJ2-7	CASSQSSRVAGRLREQYF
-	TRBV7-9	TRBJ1-1	CASSPPTSLAHTEAFF
-	TRBV28	TRBJ2-7	CASSCTGTGCEQYF